The clone carrying this T cell receptor beta chain has only a few counts. CDR3 regions of TCR beta were amplified from RNA transcripts. HTBI primers served in a first-round RT-PCR, which a second-round multiplex PCR followed. TCRdb independently ran MiXCR on the multiplex PCR reads; one entry per CDR3 protein. Of about 600,000 distinct CDR3 sequences in the sample, 35% to 40% are singletons; the top ten hold 3.5% to 4.5%. The sample comes from a study of Graves' ophthalmopathy and Graves' hyperthyroidism. Germline CDR1 and CDR2: DFQATT and SNEGSKA (reference sequence). V trimming: 2 bases; J trimming: 1 base; junction bases outside the gene matches: 15. The CDR3 sequence is 19 residues long.

V is TRBV20-1 and J is TRBJ2-5; TRBD2 agrees at 11 bases. This receptor was taken from an adult man with Graves' hyperthyroidism. Input material: peripheral blood or thyroid tissue (not recorded which). The CDR3 DNA follows: TGCAGTGCTAGAAAAAGTCCCGGGACTAGCGGCATTACCCAAGAGACCCAGTACTTC. Amino acid sequence: CSARKSPGTSGITQETQYF.